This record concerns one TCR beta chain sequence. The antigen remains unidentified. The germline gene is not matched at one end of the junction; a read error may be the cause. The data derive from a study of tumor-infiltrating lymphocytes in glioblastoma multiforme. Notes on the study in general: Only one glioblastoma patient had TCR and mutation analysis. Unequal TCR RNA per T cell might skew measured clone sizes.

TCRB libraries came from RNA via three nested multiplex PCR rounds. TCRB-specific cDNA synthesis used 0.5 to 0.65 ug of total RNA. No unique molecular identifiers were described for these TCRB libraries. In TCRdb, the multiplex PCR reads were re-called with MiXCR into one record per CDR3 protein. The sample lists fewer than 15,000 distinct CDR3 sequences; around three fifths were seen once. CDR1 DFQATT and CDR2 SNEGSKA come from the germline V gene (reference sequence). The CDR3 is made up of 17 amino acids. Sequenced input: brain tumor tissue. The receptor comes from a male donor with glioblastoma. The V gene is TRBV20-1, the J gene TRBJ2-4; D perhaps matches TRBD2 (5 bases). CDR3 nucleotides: TGCAGTGCCCTGACCCGGCCCGAGAATCTAGCCATAAACATTCAGTACTTC. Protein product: CSALTRPENLAINIQYF.